This TCR beta chain was documented in a study of glioma-infiltrating T cells after dendritic cell vaccination. Study information: The vaccine used monocyte-derived dendritic cells pulsed overnight with autologous tumor lysate.

Specified time point: after dendritic cell vaccination, including at tumor progression/relapse. Only patients with spare fresh-frozen tumor and over two years of follow-up were included. All glioblastoma patients lacked an isocitrate dehydrogenase mutation. This CDR3 is 14 amino acids long. Trimming shortened V by 3 bases and J by 5 bases, and 13 bases separated the two germline ends. Germline V lookup: CDR1 SGHTA, CDR2 FQGNSA. The table came from immunoSEQ multiplex PCR; TCRdb's copy has only in-frame clones and leaves some out. The repertoire holds roughly 85,000 clones, about 85% seen once, with 8.5% in the top ten.

This sequence originates from a human donor with glioblastoma. Source: blood, taken after dendritic cell vaccination. This chain uses TRBV7-2 with TRBJ1-1, with D unresolved. This CDR3 is CASSFGFAHTEAFF. The DNA of the CDR3 is TGTGCCAGCAGCTTCGGGTTTGCGCATACTGAAGCTTTCTTT.